These 19 T cell receptor beta chains share one sample of origin, sequenced in a study of blood T cell repertoires in COVID-19. Using immunoSEQ multiplex PCR, the repertoire was profiled, and TCRdb retains in-frame clones only, with some absent. The sample includes just under 100,000 clones, about 86% of them seen just once. Input material: peripheral blood. The receptors originated from a woman between 55 and 75 years old in a cohort sampled during active or convalescent COVID-19.

The chain recombines TRBV9 with TRBJ2-3, with a tentative D call TRBD2 (5 bases). Per germline, CDR1 SGDLS and CDR2 YYNGEE. The CDR3 spans 16 residues. Trimming removed 0 bases from V and 0 bases from J, with 11 bases in between. CDR3 loop: CASSVGNSASTDTQYF. CDR3 DNA: TGTGCCAGCAGCGTAGGCAATAGCGCAAGCACAGATACGCAGTATTTT.

The J gene is TRBJ1-1, the V gene TRBV11-1; 7 bases align to TRBD1. Germline values: CDR1 SGHAT, CDR2 FQDESV (reference sequence). V trimming: 2 bases; J trimming: 2 bases; junction bases outside the gene matches: 5. The length of the CDR3 is 15 residues. CDR3 nucleotides: TGTGCCAGCAGCTTACTACAGGGGACAAACACTGAAGCTTTCTTT. Its translation is CASSLLQGTNTEAFF.

V gene TRBV12-3 or TRBV12-4 combines with J gene TRBJ1-2; 8 nucleotides align to TRBD1. There are 13 residues in the CDR3. J lost 12 bases, V lost 8 bases, and 14 bases had no gene match. CDR3 nucleotides: TGTGCCAGCGGGGGAAGGACAGGGCTGTCAGACACCTTC. This encodes CASGGRTGLSDTF.

This clone appeared once. The V call is TRBV29-1, the J call TRBJ1-2; TRBD1 matches 11 bases. CDR1 and CDR2 from the germline V gene are SQVTM and ANQGSEA. V was clipped by 1 base and J by 9 bases; unmatched bases: 7. This CDR3 comprises 14 residues. The CDR3 sequence: CSVEALGQGASYTF. CDR3 in DNA: TGCAGCGTTGAAGCCCTAGGACAGGGGGCCAGCTACACCTTC.

The CDR3 nucleotides are TGTGCCAGCAGCTCGGGACAGGGGTGGAAAGCTTTCTTT. Protein sequence: CASSSGQGWKAFF. The J gene is TRBJ1-1, the V gene TRBV5-8; 10 bases fit TRBD1. The length of the CDR3 is 13 residues. J was trimmed by 9 bases and V by 3 bases; bases with no gene match: 5. Per germline, CDR1 SGHTS and CDR2 YDEGEE.

The chain carries TRBV19 and TRBJ1-3; no firm D call. The CDR3 length is 15 residues. Germline CDR1 reads LNHDA; CDR2 reads SQIVND (reference sequence). Between the trimmed V and J ends, which lost 5 bases and 3 bases, there was a span of 14 bases. The CDR3 loop is CASSVGQSFGNTIYF. Here the CDR3 DNA reads TGTGCCAGTAGTGTCGGTCAAAGCTTTGGAAACACCATATATTTT.

The V and J genes are TRBV28 and TRBJ2-7; TRBD2 matches 14 bases. The CDR3 extends over 20 amino acids. J was trimmed by 2 bases and V by 8 bases; bases with no gene match: 20. Per germline, CDR1 MDHEN and CDR2 SYDVKM. The CDR3 nucleotides are TGTGCCAGCCCCCCCCCGTGTGCGGGACTAGCGGGAGAGGGGACCTACGAGCAGTACTTC. Translation gives CASPPPCAGLAGEGTYEQYF.

The V gene is TRBV28, the J gene TRBJ2-3, with D uncertain. Germline CDR1 and CDR2: MDHEN and SYDVKM. Deletions cut 2 bases from V and 1 base from J, with 10 bases between. The CDR3 extends over 15 amino acids. CDR3 in DNA: TGTGCCAGCAGTTTAGAGAGCGTACGCACAGATACGCAGTATTTT. This translates into CASSLESVRTDTQYF.

The CDR3 here is CASSRTGVLYEQYF. Written as DNA, the CDR3 is TGTGCCAGCAGTCGGACAGGGGTTCTCTACGAGCAGTACTTC. The chain recombines TRBV6-5 with TRBJ2-7, with 9 bases aligning to TRBD1. Trimming at V came to 5 bases and at J to 3 bases, leaving 5 bases not matched to a gene. Germline V CDR1 and CDR2: MNHEY, SVGAGI. CDR3 length: 14 amino acids.

The gene calls are TRBV6-6 and TRBJ1-1, with 7 nucleotides matching TRBD1. CDR3 size: 13 residues. The V gene's germline CDR1 is MNHNY and CDR2 SVGAGI (reference sequence). The V segment lost 6 bases and the J segment 0 bases; nucleotides outside the gene matches: 1. CDR3 protein: CASRGQMNTEAFF. CDR3 in DNA: TGTGCCAGCAGGGGACAGATGAACACTGAAGCTTTCTTT.

The J gene is TRBJ2-3, the V gene TRBV3-1 (or the pseudogene TRBV3-2), with 11 bases lining up with TRBD2. V shed 0 bases, J shed 0 bases, and the junction held 8 bases outside the gene matches. Germline lookup yields CDR1 LGHDT and CDR2 YNNKEL (reference sequence). The CDR3 length is 19 residues. The CDR3 is CASSQDLGASGGSTDTQYF. The CDR3 region has the DNA TGTGCCAGCAGCCAAGATCTTGGGGCTAGCGGGGGGAGCACAGATACGCAGTATTTT.

This clone appeared once. This chain uses TRBV5-4 with TRBJ2-3, with 15 bases lining up with TRBD2. The CDR3 is 17 residues long. J gave up 4 bases and V 5 bases, and 8 bases lay outside the gene matches. From germline, CDR1 is SGHNT and CDR2 YYREEE (reference sequence). CDR3: CASSPRTSGRAADTQYF. The DNA for the CDR3 is TGTGCCAGCAGTCCTCGGACTAGCGGGAGGGCCGCAGATACGCAGTATTTT.

V usage is TRBV5-4 and J usage is TRBJ2-7; 10 nucleotides line up with TRBD2. The CDR3 runs to 14 residues. Germline lookup yields CDR1 SGHNT and CDR2 YYREEE (reference sequence). Losses at the gene ends were 3 bases for V and 4 bases for J; bases not matched to a gene: 4. The CDR3 DNA is TGTGCCAGCAGCTCTAGCGGGAGAGGGTACGAGCAGTACTTC. Its protein is CASSSSGRGYEQYF.

The rearrangement uses TRBV7-8 and TRBJ2-7, with a possible D match to TRBD1 (5 bases). Germline loops: CDR1 SGHVS, CDR2 FQNEAQ. This CDR3 is 12 amino acids long. Trimming removed 5 bases from V and 6 bases from J, with 11 bases in between. In DNA form, the CDR3 reads TGTGCCAGCAGCCCTCAGGGTCGCGAGCAGTACTTC. It translates to CASSPQGREQYF.

This clone was found once. This chain joins TRBV7-9 and TRBJ1-5; the D gene is possibly TRBD1 (6 bases). Germline CDR1 is SEHNR and CDR2 is FQNEAQ (reference sequence). V was shortened by 5 bases and J by 1 base, with 12 bases between the two germline ends. This CDR3 comprises 15 residues. In DNA form, the CDR3 reads TGTGCCAGCAGCCAGGGGCCATCGAGCAATCAGCCCCAGCATTTT. This encodes CASSQGPSSNQPQHF.

This clone appeared a single time. The gene calls are TRBV6-5 and TRBJ1-4; 8 bases map to TRBD1. V dropped 2 bases and J dropped 8; count of bases not matched to a gene: 10. The CDR3 has 16 amino acids. Per the germline V gene, CDR1 is MNHEY and CDR2 is SVGAGI. This CDR3 reads CASSYAPDRALEKLFF. CDR3 nucleotides: TGTGCCAGCAGTTACGCCCCGGACAGGGCCCTAGAAAAACTGTTTTTT.

CDR3 DNA sequence: TGTGCCAGCAGCTTAGGAGGCAGTGAAGCTTTCTTT. Its translation: CASSLGGSEAFF. The rearrangement uses TRBV7-9 and TRBJ1-1; D call uncertain. V dropped 1 base and J dropped 7 bases, with 7 bases sitting between them. The CDR3 loop spans 12 amino acids. The germline V gene has CDR1 SEHNR and CDR2 FQNEAQ (reference sequence).

This clone occurred once. This chain joins TRBV5-4 and TRBJ2-3, with D perhaps matching TRBD2 (6 bases). Germline CDR1 reads SGHNT; CDR2 reads YYREEE (reference sequence). The V end was cut by 0 bases, the J end by 2 bases, with 13 bases between. The CDR3 spans 16 residues. In nucleotides, the CDR3 is TGTGCCAGCAGCTTGGCGGGGCGGGGTAACACAGATACGCAGTATTTT. Its translation is CASSLAGRGNTDTQYF.

The V gene is TRBV14, the J gene TRBJ2-5, with TRBD2 as a possible D gene (6 bases). V was trimmed by 1 base and J by 4 bases, leaving 16 bases between them. CDR1 and CDR2 (germline): SGHDN, FVKESK. The CDR3 consists of 16 residues. Here the CDR3 reads CASSQGLTPGGETQYF. The CDR3 nucleotides read TGTGCCAGCAGCCAAGGACTGACTCCCGGGGGAGAGACCCAGTACTTC.